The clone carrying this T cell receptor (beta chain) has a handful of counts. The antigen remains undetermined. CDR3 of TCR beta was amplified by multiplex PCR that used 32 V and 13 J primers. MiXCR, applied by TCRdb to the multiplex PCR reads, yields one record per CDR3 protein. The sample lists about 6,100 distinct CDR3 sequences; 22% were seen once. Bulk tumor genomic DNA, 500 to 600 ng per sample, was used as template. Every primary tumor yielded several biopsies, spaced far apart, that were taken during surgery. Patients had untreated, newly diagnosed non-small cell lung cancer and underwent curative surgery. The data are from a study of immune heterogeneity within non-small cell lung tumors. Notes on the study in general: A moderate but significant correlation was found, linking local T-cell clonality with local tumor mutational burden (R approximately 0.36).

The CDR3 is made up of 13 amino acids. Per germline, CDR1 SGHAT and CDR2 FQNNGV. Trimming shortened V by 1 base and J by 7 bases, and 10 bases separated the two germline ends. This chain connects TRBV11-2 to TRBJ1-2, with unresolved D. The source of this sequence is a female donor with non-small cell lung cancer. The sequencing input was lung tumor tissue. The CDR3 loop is CASSLVEGGGYTF. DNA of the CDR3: TGTGCCAGCAGCTTAGTGGAGGGTGGTGGCTACACCTTC.